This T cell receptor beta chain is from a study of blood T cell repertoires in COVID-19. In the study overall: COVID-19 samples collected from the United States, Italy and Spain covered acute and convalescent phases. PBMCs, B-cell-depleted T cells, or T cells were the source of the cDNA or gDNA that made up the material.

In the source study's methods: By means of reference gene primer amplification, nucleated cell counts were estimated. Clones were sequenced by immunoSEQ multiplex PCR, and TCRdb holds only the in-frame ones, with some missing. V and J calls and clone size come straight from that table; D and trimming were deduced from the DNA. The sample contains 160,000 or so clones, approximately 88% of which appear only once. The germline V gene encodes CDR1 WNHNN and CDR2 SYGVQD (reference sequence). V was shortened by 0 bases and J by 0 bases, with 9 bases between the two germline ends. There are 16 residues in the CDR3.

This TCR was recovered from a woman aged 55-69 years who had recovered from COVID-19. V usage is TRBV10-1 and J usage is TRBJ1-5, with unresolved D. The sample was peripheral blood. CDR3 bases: TGCGCCAGCAGTGAGTCACGGGTAAATAGCAATCAGCCCCAGCATTTT. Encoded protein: CASSESRVNSNQPQHF.